A single sample gave rise to the 5 T cell receptor beta chains below, sequenced in a study of breast tumors, draining lymph nodes, adjacent tissues. Samples came from axillary lymph nodes draining the breast cancer. TCRdb called the multiplex PCR reads again in MiXCR, with one record for every CDR3 protein. Seen here are about 200,000 distinct CDR3 sequences, nearly 35% observed once, and the top ten hold about 3.9%. Sequenced input: axillary lymph node tissue. The receptors originated from a female donor with breast cancer. Some clones in this sample may be carry-over from other donors' samples.

This clonotype appeared a single time. Mismatch with germline at one junction end may stem from a read error. The V call is TRBV6-6, the J call TRBJ2-5; D may be TRBD2 (5 bases). The CDR3 runs to 15 residues. Germline V gene lookup returns CDR1 MNHNY and CDR2 SVGAGI (reference sequence). The CDR3 here is CASSDSKRLQETQYF. DNA of the CDR3: TGCGCCAGCAGTGACTCGAAGCGGTTACAAGAGACCCAGTACTTC.

The chain is built from TRBV24-1 and TRBJ2-1; 8 bases align to TRBD2. V dropped 2 bases and J dropped 12; count of bases not matched to a gene: 20. Germline values: CDR1 KGHDR, CDR2 SFDVKD. There are 18 residues in the CDR3. CDR3 DNA: TGTGCCACCAGTGATTCCCCCCGTGCGGGAGGACCCCATCAGAGGCAGTTCTTC. Protein: CATSDSPRAGGPHQRQFF.

This clonotype was recorded at least ten times. This chain uses TRBV30 with TRBJ1-2; D may be TRBD1 (5 bases). Germline-derived CDR1 and CDR2 are GTSNPN and SVGIG (reference sequence). V lost 0 bases and J 7 bases, leaving 9 bases between the germline ends. The CDR3 totals 12 residues. The CDR3 is CAWSVSGGGYTF. Written as DNA, the CDR3 is TGTGCCTGGAGTGTATCGGGGGGTGGCTACACCTTC.

Notes on this clonotype: A clone one base away is much larger, so this may be a read error. V usage is TRBV11-2 and J usage is TRBJ2-7, with D possibly TRBD2 on 6 matching bases. Germline values: CDR1 SGHAT, CDR2 FQNNGV. The V and J ends lost 2 bases and 2 bases respectively, with 25 bases between them. The CDR3 runs 19 residues. CDR3 DNA: TGTGCCAGCAGCTTACGAGCGGGCACGGTGATAGTAGCGGCCTACGAGCAGTACTTC. Protein sequence: CASSLRAGTVIVAAYEQYF.

This clonotype was recorded a few times. This rearrangement joins TRBV5-1 to TRBJ2-1; no clear D. V was cut by 2 bases and J by 0 bases, with 12 bases left in between. This CDR3 has 16 residues. CDR1 SGHRS and CDR2 YFSETQ come from the germline V gene. As DNA, the CDR3 is TGCGCCAGCAGCTTCATTCCGGGTAGCTCCTACAATGAGCAGTTCTTC. It codes for CASSFIPGSSYNEQFF.